The 10 T cell receptor beta chains listed next were all sequenced from one sample in a study of T cell clonotyping in hematopoietic cell transplantation. Clones were sequenced by immunoSEQ multiplex PCR, and TCRdb holds only the in-frame ones, with some missing. The sample holds around 9,000 clones, 84% seen once. The starting material was PBMCs, obtained at the time of graft-versus-host disease after allogeneic stem cell transplant. These receptors were collected from a male patient aged 55 to 70 who had an allogeneic stem cell transplant from an unrelated donor, so the T cells may come from the graft donor. Some clones in this sample may be carry-over from other donors' samples.

This clone was counted between two and nine times. V and J are TRBV6-6 and TRBJ1-5; D is unresolved. The CDR3 sequence is 15 residues long. V was pared by 6 bases and J by 0 bases, with 12 bases between. In germline, CDR1 is MNHNY, CDR2 SVGAGI (reference sequence). CDR3 bases: TGTGCCAGCAGGGGCGGGAGGGATAGCAATCAGCCCCAGCATTTT. Its translation: CASRGGRDSNQPQHF.

The chain recombines TRBV11-2 with TRBJ2-1; D may be TRBD2 (6 bases). The CDR3 consists of 16 residues. Germline V gene lookup returns CDR1 SGHAT and CDR2 FQNNGV. V dropped 0 bases and J dropped 6 bases, with 15 bases sitting between them. This CDR3 is CASSLDWRAERNEQFF. The CDR3 DNA is TGTGCCAGCAGCTTAGACTGGAGGGCCGAGCGCAATGAGCAGTTCTTC.

V gene TRBV4-3 combines with J gene TRBJ2-7; D ambiguous. There are 12 residues in the CDR3. Germline CDR1 is LGHNA and CDR2 is YSLEER. V was cut by 4 bases and J by 7 bases, with 11 bases left in between. As DNA, the CDR3 is TGCGCCAGCAGCCCAAACTTGCGGGAGCAGTACTTC. Translation: CASSPNLREQYF.

This clone was detected only once. The chain has TRBV10-3 and TRBJ1-1, with 7 bases identical to TRBD1. Germline V lookup: CDR1 ENHRY, CDR2 SYGVKD. CDR3 length: 16 residues. J lost 3 bases, V lost 2 bases, and 9 bases had no gene match. CDR3 amino acids: CAISEEGAGWDTEAFF. In DNA form, the CDR3 reads TGTGCCATCAGTGAGGAGGGGGCTGGGTGGGACACTGAAGCTTTCTTT.

The chain combines TRBV28 with TRBJ1-6; the D gene is possibly TRBD1 (5 bases). This CDR3 has 15 amino acids. Germline V lookup: CDR1 MDHEN, CDR2 SYDVKM. Deletions cut 1 base from V and 11 bases from J, with 15 bases between. CDR3 DNA sequence: TGTGCCAGCAGTTTATTGTTCGGACAAGTTACACCCCTCCACTTT. Protein sequence: CASSLLFGQVTPLHF.

This clone has a handful of counts. This chain links TRBV2 with TRBJ1-5, with D tentatively TRBD1 (5 bases). V lost 4 bases to trimming and J lost 0 bases, with 13 bases between them. Germline CDR1 is SNHLY and CDR2 is FYNNEI. The CDR3 length is 16 residues. CDR3 region: CASSVEGKNSNQPQHF. The DNA of the CDR3 is TGTGCCAGCAGTGTGGAGGGGAAAAATAGCAATCAGCCCCAGCATTTT.

This chain's CDR3 is CASSQEGTSGGRETQYF. The CDR3 DNA follows: TGTGCCAGCAGCCAAGAAGGGACTAGCGGGGGTAGAGAGACCCAGTACTTC. The V gene is TRBV4-2, the J gene TRBJ2-5; 14 bases agree with TRBD2. V dropped 0 bases and J dropped 4; count of bases not matched to a gene: 4. The CDR3 covers 17 residues. The germline gives CDR1 LGHNA, CDR2 YNFKEQ.

The chain is built from TRBV5-4 and TRBJ2-2, with 11 bases that match TRBD2. The germline CDR1 and CDR2 sequences are SGHNT and YYREEE (reference sequence). J was trimmed by 15 bases and V by 4 bases; bases with no gene match: 8. The CDR3 covers 13 residues. The CDR3 DNA is TGTGCCAGCAGCCAACCGGGACTAGCGGTCATGTTTTTT. It codes for CASSQPGLAVMFF.

The rearrangement links TRBV29-1 to TRBJ1-1; the D gene is possibly TRBD1 (5 bases). Germline V gene data show CDR1 as SQVTM and CDR2 as ANQGSEA. This CDR3 has 15 amino acids. Trimming removed 7 bases at V and 1 base at J, with 19 bases between. The CDR3, as DNA: TGCAGCGCGCGATACGGGGAGGGACCGAACACTGAAGCTTTCTTT. Amino acids: CSARYGEGPNTEAFF.

This clone has just one count. The chain uses TRBV5-6 and TRBJ1-1; no reliable D call. From germline, CDR1 is SGHDT and CDR2 YYEEEE. V was pared by 3 bases and J by 2 bases, with 17 bases between. The CDR3 consists of 16 residues. CDR3 nucleotide sequence: TGTGCCAGCAGCTCGGTCGGTGGTATGTTTAACACTGAAGCTTTCTTT. Its translation: CASSSVGGMFNTEAFF.